This TCR beta chain comes out of a study of cytomegalovirus exposure and HLA in healthy donors. Study-wide results and caveats: First-cohort TCR clusters were later found to tend to co-occur in the roughly 130 validation repertoires.

Using immunoSEQ multiplex PCR, the repertoire was profiled, and TCRdb retains in-frame clones only, with some absent. The table lists about 220,000 clones, about 90% of them singletons. The CDR3 totals 13 residues. Germline-derived CDR1 and CDR2 are MNHEY and SVGAGI. With 8 bases removed from V and 8 bases from J, the gap between germline ends came to 18 bases. About this clone itself: The antigen is not known.

The rearrangement joins TRBV6-5 to TRBJ1-2; possibly TRBD1 for D (6 bases). Sequencing was performed on PBMCs. The origin of this receptor is a woman aged 18-30 years in good health and CMV-seronegative. As DNA, the CDR3 is TGTGCCAGCCGCCAAGCAGGGGTTGGGGGCTACACCTTC. It translates to CASRQAGVGGYTF.